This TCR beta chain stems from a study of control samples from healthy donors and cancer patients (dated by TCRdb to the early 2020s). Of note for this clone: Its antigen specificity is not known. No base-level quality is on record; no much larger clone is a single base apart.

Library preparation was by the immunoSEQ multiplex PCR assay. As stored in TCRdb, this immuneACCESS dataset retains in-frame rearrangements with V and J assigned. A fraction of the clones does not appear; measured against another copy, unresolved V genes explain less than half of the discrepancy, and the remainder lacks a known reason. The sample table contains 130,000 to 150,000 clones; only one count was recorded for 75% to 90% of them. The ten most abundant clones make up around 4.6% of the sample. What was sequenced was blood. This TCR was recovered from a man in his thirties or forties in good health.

The bases are TGTGCCATCAGTGAAGCGCAGATTCCCTACGAGCAGTACTTC. Translated, this is CAISEAQIPYEQYF. The chain couples TRBV10-3 to TRBJ2-7; no D gene can be assigned with confidence. The CDR3 holds 14 amino acids from the cysteine to the phenylalanine. The CDR3 DNA has 42 bases and is translated from base 1. CDR1 ENHRY and CDR2 SYGVKD were looked up in the germline V gene. V lost 3 bases and J lost 2 bases; the stretch between them is 11 bases long.